This T cell receptor (beta chain) was identified in a study of T-cell memory formation after mild COVID-19. This CDR3 region has 15 residues. The V segment lost 6 bases and the J segment 7 bases; nucleotides outside the gene matches: 17. CDR1 is DFQATT and CDR2 is SNEGSKA in the germline V gene (reference sequence). TCRdb re-analysed the 5' RACE reads in MiXCR, keeping a single row per CDR3 protein. The sample has fewer than 600,000 distinct CDR3 sequences, less than 25% seen once; the top ten hold about 8.4%. The chain recombines TRBV20-1 with TRBJ1-2; 7 bases align to TRBD1. This clonotype originated in an adult woman who had mild COVID-19 (a few samples of this study predate the infection). Cell type and time point are not known. Sequencing was done on a sample of PBMCs or a T cell subset sorted from them (not recorded which). CDR3 in DNA: TGCAGTGCCCCAACCCCGACAGGGACCAGCGGTGGCTACACCTTC. This sequence encodes CSAPTPTGTSGGYTF.